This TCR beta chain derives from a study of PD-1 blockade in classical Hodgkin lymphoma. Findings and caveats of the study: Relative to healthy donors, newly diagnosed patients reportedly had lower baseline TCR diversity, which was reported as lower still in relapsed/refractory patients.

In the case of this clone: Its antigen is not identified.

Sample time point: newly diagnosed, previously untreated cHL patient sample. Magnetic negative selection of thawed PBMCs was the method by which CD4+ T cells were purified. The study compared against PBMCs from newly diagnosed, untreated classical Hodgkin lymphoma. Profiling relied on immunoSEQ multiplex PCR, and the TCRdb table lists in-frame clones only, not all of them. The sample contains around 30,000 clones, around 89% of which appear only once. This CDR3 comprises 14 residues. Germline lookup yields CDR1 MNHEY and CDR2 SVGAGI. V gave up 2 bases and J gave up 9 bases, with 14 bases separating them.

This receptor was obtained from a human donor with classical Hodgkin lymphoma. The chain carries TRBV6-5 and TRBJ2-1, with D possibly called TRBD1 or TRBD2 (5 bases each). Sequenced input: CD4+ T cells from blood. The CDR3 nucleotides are TGTGCCAGCAGTTACCAAACAGGACTGGGTGAGCAGTTCTTC. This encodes CASSYQTGLGEQFF.